These T cell receptor beta chains were read from a single sample in a study of T and B cells in COVID-19 patients. TCRdb reanalysed the multiplex PCR reads using MiXCR and keeps one entry per CDR3 protein. Among approximately 26,000 distinct CDR3 sequences listed, approximately 30% were seen once. What was sequenced was blood. The source of these receptors is a human donor who had recovered from COVID-19. The CDR3 runs from the conserved cysteine through the conserved F or W. The order of the fields is D gene, J gene, CDR3 length, clone size, V gene, CDR3 DNA, CDR3 protein. The D gene is left open where the match is weak. Size is omitted from some rows. Given values are once, few, many or a class for expanded clones.

>-|TRBJ1-3|15|-|TRBV5-6
TGTGCCAGCAGCTTGAAGAGTTTAGGAGGAAACACCATATATTTT
CASSLKSLGGNTIYF
>-|TRBJ1-5|13|medium-sized|TRBV29-1
TGCAGCGTAGCCGACAGTTCGAATCAGCCCCAGCATTTT
CSVADSSNQPQHF
>TRBD2|TRBJ2-7|18|-|TRBV15
TGTGCCACCAGCAGAGATTGGGCCTCTAGCGGGCCCTCCTACGAGCAGTACTTC
CATSRDWASSGPSYEQYF
>TRBD1|TRBJ1-5|13|many|TRBV15
TGTGCCACCAGCAGGACAGGGCGTCAGCCCCAGCATTTT
CATSRTGRQPQHF
>-|TRBJ1-1|14|few|TRBV6-5
TGTGCCAGCAGTCCCCCCGGGTGGCACACTGAAGCTTTCTTT
CASSPPGWHTEAFF
>-|TRBJ2-2|11|-|TRBV29-1
TGCAGCCCCGGACGGGGCGGGGAGCTGTTTTTT
CSPGRGGELFF
>-|TRBJ1-2|13|-|TRBV18
TGTGCCAGCTCACCAGAGGAGACCTATGGCTACACCTTC
CASSPEETYGYTF
>-|TRBJ1-1|12|few|TRBV5-4
TGTGCCAGCAGCTTCGAAAGGGGCGGAACTTTCTTT
CASSFERGGTFF
>-|TRBJ2-1|15|many|TRBV12-3/TRBV12-4
TGTGCCAGCAGTTTGGCGGCGGGGTCATACAATGAGCAGTTCTTC
CASSLAAGSYNEQFF
>-|TRBJ1-4|14|-|TRBV24-1
TGTGCCACCAGTGAAGGGGGATGGGATGAAAAACTGTTTTTT
CATSEGGWDEKLFF